One and the same sample provided the 22 T cell receptor beta chains below, sequenced in a study of spatial heterogeneity in lung cancer. Time point described: sample taken at primary tumor resection. Whole RNA, isolated from tumor, nontumor lung or frozen PBMC, was sequenced without prior sorting. TCRdb ran MiXCR on the 5' RACE reads and lists one entry per CDR3 protein. The sample has some 2,100 distinct CDR3 sequences, roughly 19% seen once. Sequencing used PBMCs, obtained at surgery. Receptors originate from a male donor with early-stage non-small cell lung cancer.

This clonotype occurred many times. This chain connects TRBV13 to TRBJ2-3, with 12 bases aligning to TRBD2. The ends lost 5 bases at V and 0 bases at J; junction bases unmatched: 12. Looked up from germline, CDR1 is PRHDT and CDR2 is FYEKMQ (reference sequence). The CDR3 totals 19 residues. The CDR3 is CASSRELAGGSSSTDTQYF. CDR3 DNA: TGTGCCAGCAGCCGGGAACTAGCGGGGGGAAGTAGTAGCACAGATACGCAGTATTTT.

This clonotype was counted between two and nine times. V is TRBV11-3 and J is TRBJ2-2, with 10 bases aligning to TRBD2. The CDR3 totals 18 residues. Trimming took 1 base from V and 1 from J; bases not matched to a gene: 6. Per the germline V gene, CDR1 is SGHNT and CDR2 is YENEEA. CDR3 region: CASSLALGLAENTGELFF. CDR3 DNA sequence: TGTGCCAGCAGCTTAGCCCTCGGACTAGCGGAGAACACCGGGGAGCTGTTTTTT.

This sequence joins TRBV9 and TRBJ2-2; TRBD1 agrees at 7 bases. Germline V CDR1 and CDR2: SGDLS, YYNGEE. With V trimmed by 3 bases and J by 0 bases, 11 bases remained unmatched. This CDR3 is built from 18 residues. DNA for the CDR3: TGTGCCAGCAGCGCCCGTCCGGGACAGCCATCGAACACCGGGGAGCTGTTTTTT. Its translation is CASSARPGQPSNTGELFF.

This clonotype was seen more than once but under ten times. The V gene is TRBV4-3, the J gene TRBJ2-1, with TRBD2 as a possible D gene (7 bases). This CDR3 comprises 15 residues. V lost 0 bases, J lost 7 bases, and 13 bases lay in between. Germline CDR1 and CDR2: LGHNA and YSLEER. In nucleotides, the CDR3 is TGCGCCAGCAGCCAAGATCGGGGGGCAGGAAATGAGCAGTTCTTC. Translating gives CASSQDRGAGNEQFF.

By its share, this clonotype is medium-sized. J is TRBJ1-5 and V is TRBV5-6; D call uncertain. Germline-derived CDR1 and CDR2 are SGHDT and YYEEEE. This CDR3 region has 15 residues. V shed 2 bases and J shed 6 bases, with 15 bases lying between them. The chain's CDR3 is CASSFSRRSGQPQHF. CDR3 DNA: TGTGCCAGCAGCTTCTCTAGAAGGAGCGGTCAGCCCCAGCATTTT.

In its sample, this clonotype was seen a few times. This chain uses TRBV30 with TRBJ2-4, with D perhaps TRBD2 (5 bases). The CDR3 loop spans 20 amino acids. V lost 0 bases to trimming and J lost 1 base, with 25 bases between them. Germline lookup yields CDR1 GTSNPN and CDR2 SVGIG (reference sequence). This CDR3 is CAWSVGSELPEGMAKNIQYF. The CDR3 region has the DNA TGTGCCTGGAGTGTAGGGTCCGAGTTACCCGAGGGTATGGCCAAAAACATTCAGTACTTC.

This clonotype is medium-sized within its sample. The chain employs TRBV6-4 and TRBJ1-2, with 9 bases fitting TRBD1. V lost 3 bases and J lost 6; bases outside the gene matches: 5. There are 14 residues in the CDR3. The germline CDR1 and CDR2 sequences are MRHNA and SNTAGT. The CDR3 region is CASSEGQGSDGYTF. The CDR3 bases are TGTGCCAGCAGTGAGGGACAGGGTAGTGATGGCTACACCTTC.

This clonotype is judged medium-sized. V usage is TRBV9 and J usage is TRBJ2-7; the D gene could be TRBD1 or TRBD2 (5 bases each). CDR1 is SGDLS and CDR2 is YYNGEE in the germline V gene. The V gene lost 0 bases and the J gene lost 5 bases, with 15 bases spanning the gap. This CDR3 region has 15 residues. This CDR3 reads CASSVGGGSGHEQYF. The CDR3 coding sequence is TGTGCCAGCAGCGTAGGGGGCGGGTCGGGCCACGAGCAGTACTTC.

As regards this clonotype: Since a much larger clone is just one base distant, this may be a read error. The J gene is TRBJ1-1, the V gene TRBV10-1; no reliable D call. Germline V gene lookup returns CDR1 WNHNN and CDR2 SYGVQD (reference sequence). The CDR3 has 17 residues. V was cut by 4 bases and J by 8 bases, with 26 bases left in between. CDR3 sequence reads: CASSGRRWTWNPLEAFF. DNA for the CDR3: TGCGCCAGCAGTGGGAGGAGGTGGACTTGGAACCCCTTGGAAGCTTTCTTT.

The count of this clonotype is one. The rearrangement uses TRBV20-1 and TRBJ2-3; TRBD2 matches 9 bases. The CDR3 length is 15 residues. The germline V gene has CDR1 DFQATT and CDR2 SNEGSKA (reference sequence). V shed 0 bases and J 5 bases; nucleotides not matched to a gene: 6. CDR3 amino acids: CSARDSASGEDTQYF. The CDR3 DNA reads as TGCAGTGCTAGAGATTCGGCTAGCGGGGAAGATACGCAGTATTTT.

The count of this clonotype is one. The V gene is TRBV11-2, the J gene TRBJ2-5; tentatively, D is TRBD1 or TRBD2 (5 bases each). This CDR3 contains 16 residues. Germline V gene sequence: CDR1 SGHAT, CDR2 FQNNGV. Trimming took off 5 bases at V and 0 bases at J, with 16 bases between the two ends. The chain's CDR3 is CASSLNSGTYQETQYF. The CDR3 DNA is TGTGCCAGCAGCCTCAACTCCGGGACGTACCAAGAGACCCAGTACTTC.

This clonotype rates as medium-sized. The chain links TRBV20-1 to TRBJ1-6, with a weak D call TRBD1 (5 bases). Germline CDR1 reads DFQATT; CDR2 reads SNEGSKA (reference sequence). This CDR3 has 15 amino acids. Between the trimmed V and J ends, which lost 5 bases and 0 bases, there was a span of 11 bases. The CDR3 DNA reads as TGCAGTGCTTCACGGGGGGGCTCCTATAATTCACCCCTCCACTTT. Protein sequence: CSASRGGSYNSPLHF.

This clonotype is termed medium-sized (0.01 to 0.1%). CDR3 sequence reads: CASSVDGSRNYGYTF. CDR3 bases: TGTGCCAGCAGCGTTGATGGTTCGAGAAACTATGGCTACACCTTC. The chain is built from TRBV12-3 or TRBV12-4 and TRBJ1-2; D is unresolved. V lost 6 bases and J 2 bases, leaving 16 bases between the germline ends. The CDR3 length is 15 residues.

In its sample, this clonotype ranks as medium-sized. The gene calls are TRBV4-1 and TRBJ1-2; weak D call: TRBD1 (5 bases). Germline CDR1 and CDR2: MGHRA and YSYEKL. This CDR3 has 14 amino acids. Trimming pared 1 base from V and 4 bases from J, leaving 10 bases between. CDR3 sequence: CASSQGREFYGYTF. DNA of the CDR3: TGCGCCAGCAGCCAAGGCAGGGAGTTCTATGGCTACACCTTC.

This clonotype is categorized as medium-sized. J is TRBJ1-6 and V is TRBV27, with a possible D match to TRBD1 (6 bases). The CDR3 loop spans 15 amino acids. CDR1 is MNHEY and CDR2 is SMNVEV in the germline V gene (reference sequence). Trimming stripped 4 bases from V and 6 bases from J, with 13 bases between. The CDR3 DNA is TGTGCCAGCAGTTATACACAGGGAGGTAATTCACCCCTCCACTTT. This codes for CASSYTQGGNSPLHF.

This chain connects TRBV5-1 to TRBJ2-1; 7 bases map to TRBD2. Germline V CDR1 and CDR2: SGHRS, YFSETQ. The CDR3 spans 17 residues. J lost 9 bases, V lost 0 bases, and 15 bases had no gene match. The CDR3 nucleotides are TGCGCCAGCAGCTTGGAACCTACTAGCGTCTCCGGGGGTGAGCAGTTCTTC. It encodes CASSLEPTSVSGGEQFF.

This clonotype is medium-sized in the sample. This chain uses TRBV20-1 with TRBJ1-2; no definite D call. Germline loops: CDR1 DFQATT, CDR2 SNEGSKA (reference sequence). V was cut by 5 bases and J by 4 bases, with 14 bases left in between. The CDR3 runs to 13 residues. In nucleotides, the CDR3 is TGCAGTGCTTATGAGGGAAATGGCTATGGCTACACCTTC. Translation gives CSAYEGNGYGYTF.

This clonotype is termed medium-sized. Here the CDR3 DNA reads TGTGCCAGCAGCTCACCCGGGACAGGGTCCTACAATGAGCAGTTCTTC. This translates into CASSSPGTGSYNEQFF. The genes are TRBV28 and TRBJ2-1, with 9 positions matching TRBD1. CDR1 and CDR2 (germline): MDHEN, SYDVKM. V was clipped by 6 bases and J by 1 base; unmatched bases: 7. This CDR3 comprises 16 residues. The complete variable domain, with remaining parts taken from reference TRBV28 and TRBJ2-1, reads DVKVTQSSRYLVKRTGEKVFLECVQDMDHENMFWYRQDPGLGLRLIYFSYDVKMKEKGDIPEGYSVSREKKERFSLILESASTNQTSMYLCASSSPGTGSYNEQFFGPGTRLTVL.

In its sample, this clonotype is medium-sized. V gene TRBV28 combines with J gene TRBJ2-7; D is possibly TRBD1 or TRBD2 (5 bases each). Germline V gene data show CDR1 as MDHEN and CDR2 as SYDVKM. The CDR3 spans 13 residues. Trimming took 5 bases from V and 3 from J, leaving 11 bases between them. This chain's CDR3 is CASSPGPLYEQYF. CDR3 coding DNA: TGTGCCAGCAGTCCGGGACCCCTCTACGAGCAGTACTTC.

For the CDR3, the DNA is TGTGCCAGCAGAAATTACCCCGTTGGTGGTCGTCCTGAGCAGTTCTTC. It yields the protein CASRNYPVGGRPEQFF. The genes are TRBV11-1 and TRBJ2-1; no reliable D call. V shed 6 bases and J shed 9 bases, with 24 bases lying between them. CDR3 length: 16 residues. The germline gives CDR1 SGHAT, CDR2 FQDESV (reference sequence).

This clonotype is termed medium-sized. The rearrangement links TRBV6-1 to TRBJ2-5; the match to TRBD1 covers 9 bases. Germline CDR1 reads MNHNS; CDR2 reads SASEGT. The CDR3 runs 15 residues. J was trimmed by 5 bases and V by 7 bases; bases with no gene match: 11. In nucleotides, the CDR3 is TGTGCCAGCAAATCGGACAGGGGTGGATGGGAGACCCAGTACTTC. It translates to CASKSDRGGWETQYF.

The chain has TRBV7-7 and TRBJ2-2; D is uncertain. The CDR3 loop spans 14 amino acids. V was clipped by 1 base and J by 0 bases, with 3 bases between them. The germline gives CDR1 SSHAT, CDR2 FNYEAQ (reference sequence). The CDR3 DNA reads as TGTGCCAGCAGCTTAGACCCGAACACCGGGGAGCTGTTTTTT. Its protein product is CASSLDPNTGELFF.